The source of this T cell receptor (beta chain) is a study of Graves' ophthalmopathy and Graves' hyperthyroidism. Losses at the gene ends were 6 bases for V and 9 bases for J; bases not matched to a gene: 14. The CDR3 is 16 residues long. CDR1 is WSHSY and CDR2 is SAAADI in the germline V gene. RNA transcripts were the source from which TCR beta CDR3 regions were amplified. HTBI primers were employed in first-round RT-PCR, then a second-round multiplex PCR followed. One entry per CDR3 protein results from TCRdb running MiXCR on the multiplex PCR reads. In the table there are over a million distinct CDR3 sequences, less than 45% of which are singletons.

The chain is built from TRBV10-2 and TRBJ2-5; TRBD2 matches at 12 bases. Sequences were obtained from peripheral blood or thyroid tissue (not recorded which). This receptor was identified in an adult man with Graves' hyperthyroidism. CDR3 in DNA: TGCGCCAGCAGCTTGGCCCTAGCGGGAGGGCACGAGGCCCAGTACTTC. This translates into CASSLALAGGHEAQYF.